These 32 T cell receptor beta chains came from one sample sequenced in a study of T cell responses to AZD1222 COVID-19 vaccine. Measured with immunoSEQ multiplex PCR; TCRdb has only the in-frame clones, and not every one. The table shows about 120,000 clones, with around 89% occurring only once. Specimen: peripheral blood, collected on day 0 of AZD1222 vaccination. The origin of the receptors is an adult in good health.

The chain employs TRBV27 and TRBJ1-1; 8 bases map to TRBD1. V shed 5 bases and J 10 bases; nucleotides not matched to a gene: 9. From germline, CDR1 is MNHEY and CDR2 SMNVEV (reference sequence). CDR3 length: 13 residues. CDR3 nucleotides: TGTGCCAGCAGTACCCACTTTGGGACAGGAGCTTTCTTT. Its translation is CASSTHFGTGAFF.

This chain joins TRBV19 and TRBJ1-4; 8 nucleotides agree with TRBD1. This CDR3 has 14 residues. Germline CDR1 is LNHDA and CDR2 is SQIVND (reference sequence). After removal of 6 bases from V and 5 bases from J, the junction contained 5 bases not matched to a gene. The CDR3 bases are TGTGCCAGTAGACTACAGGGGGGGAATGAAAAACTGTTTTTT. Translating gives CASRLQGGNEKLFF.

The V and J genes are TRBV5-3 and TRBJ1-5; possible D gene TRBD1, 5 bases. TRBV5-3 is an ORF, with its function uncertain. The V end was cut by 4 bases, the J end by 4 bases, with 9 bases between. The length of the CDR3 is 13 residues. The CDR3 nucleotides read TGTGCCAGAAGCGACCGACAGAATCAGCCCCAGCATTTT. Amino acids: CARSDRQNQPQHF.

This chain joins TRBV5-8 and TRBJ2-1; TRBD1 agrees at 8 bases. CDR1 SGHTS and CDR2 YDEGEE come from the germline V gene. The ends lost 2 bases at V and 6 bases at J; junction bases unmatched: 7. This CDR3 spans 15 amino acids. The CDR3 loop is CASSFGTGGSNEQFF. The CDR3 nucleotides read TGTGCCAGCAGCTTCGGTACAGGGGGGTCCAATGAGCAGTTCTTC.

The chain joins TRBV6-5 to TRBJ1-2; D remains ambiguous. V was trimmed by 3 bases and J by 8 bases, leaving 10 bases between them. This CDR3 contains 12 residues. Germline lookup yields CDR1 MNHEY and CDR2 SVGAGI. This chain's CDR3 is CASSYRAGGYTF. The CDR3 DNA reads as TGTGCCAGCAGTTATCGGGCCGGCGGCTACACCTTC.

This chain joins TRBV7-9 and TRBJ1-5; no firm D call. CDR1 is SEHNR, CDR2 FQNEAQ, per germline (reference sequence). The germline V and J ends were trimmed by 3 bases and 6 bases, with 6 bases remaining between them. The CDR3 extends over 12 amino acids. The CDR3 protein is CASSLEAQPQHF. CDR3 DNA sequence: TGTGCCAGCAGCTTGGAGGCTCAGCCCCAGCATTTT.

V gene TRBV4-1 combines with J gene TRBJ1-2, with a tentative D call TRBD1 (5 bases). The germline V gene encodes CDR1 MGHRA and CDR2 YSYEKL. The V end was cut by 4 bases, the J end by 4 bases, with 13 bases between. The CDR3 contains 14 residues. CDR3 bases: TGCGCCAGCAGCCCCCATGGGGGACCCTATGGCTACACCTTC. It encodes CASSPHGGPYGYTF.

This clone was detected only a few times. This chain uses TRBV18 with TRBJ1-2; no clear D. Deletions cut 2 bases from V and 6 bases from J, with 10 bases between. The CDR3 contains 13 residues. Germline CDR1 and CDR2: KGHSH and LQKENI. The CDR3 spells CASSPSQGNGYTF. DNA for the CDR3: TGTGCCAGCTCACCAAGTCAAGGGAATGGCTACACCTTC.

The J gene is TRBJ2-3, the V gene TRBV5-1; the match to TRBD2 covers 14 bases. The CDR3 has 18 amino acids. Germline-derived CDR1 and CDR2 are SGHRS and YFSETQ. Trimming cost V 0 bases and J 4 bases; bases outside gene matches: 7. The CDR3 region is CASSLGRLAGGPADTQYF. The CDR3 bases are TGCGCCAGCAGCTTGGGAAGACTAGCGGGGGGGCCGGCAGATACGCAGTATTTT. Drawing the rest from reference TRBV5-1 and TRBJ2-3, the complete variable domain is KAGVTQTPRYLIKTRGQQVTLSCSPISGHRSVSWYQQTPGQGLQFLFEYFSETQRNKGNFPGRFSGRQFSNSRSEMNVSTLELGDSALYLCASSLGRLAGGPADTQYFGPGTRLTVL.

The V and J genes are TRBV15 and TRBJ1-1; D possibly corresponds to TRBD1 (5 bases). The CDR3 is 12 residues long. V lost 2 bases, J lost 5 bases, and 6 bases lay in between. Germline V gene lookup returns CDR1 LNHNV and CDR2 YYDKDF (reference sequence). The DNA of the CDR3 is TGTGCCACCAGCAGACAGGGTACTGAAGCTTTCTTT. This encodes CATSRQGTEAFF.

The CDR3 reads CASTRNGANYGYTF. DNA of the CDR3: TGTGCCAGTACAAGGAACGGAGCTAACTATGGCTACACCTTC. The J gene is TRBJ1-2, the V gene TRBV7-8, with D hard to call. The CDR3 contains 14 residues. V lost 9 bases and J 0 bases, leaving 14 bases between the germline ends. Germline V CDR1 and CDR2: SGHVS, FQNEAQ.

V gene TRBV10-1 combines with J gene TRBJ1-1; D is unresolved. The CDR3 spans 16 residues. Germline CDR1 is WNHNN and CDR2 is SYGVQD (reference sequence). V lost 10 bases and J lost 5, with 26 bases in between. CDR3 in amino acids: CATVRARRARGTEAFF. The DNA for the CDR3 is TGCGCCACCGTAAGGGCCCGGAGGGCGCGGGGAACTGAAGCTTTCTTT.

The chain employs TRBV12-3 or TRBV12-4 and TRBJ1-1; the D is unclear. This CDR3 is 13 amino acids long. V was trimmed by 5 bases and J by 1 base, leaving 8 bases between them. CDR3 sequence: CASSPGRNTEAFF. The CDR3 nucleotides are TGTGCCAGCAGTCCGGGGAGGAACACTGAAGCTTTCTTT.

This clone occurred once. Here the CDR3 DNA reads TGTGCCAGCAGCCAAGTAGCGTTTGTGACAGCCCCGATACGCCTGGATCATAGCAATCAGCCCCAGCATTTT. This codes for CASSQVAFVTAPIRLDHSNQPQHF. V and J are TRBV14 and TRBJ1-5; possible D gene TRBD1, 5 bases. CDR3 length equals 24 residues. The V gene lost 1 base and the J gene lost 0 bases, with 34 bases spanning the gap. The germline V gene encodes CDR1 SGHDN and CDR2 FVKESK.

CDR3 protein: CASRPTKSSYNSPLHF. In DNA, the CDR3 is TGTGCCAGCAGACCTACGAAGAGCTCCTATAATTCACCCCTCCACTTT. The chain recombines TRBV11-2 with TRBJ1-6; D not certain. This CDR3 is built from 16 residues. The V gene's germline CDR1 is SGHAT and CDR2 FQNNGV. V lost 6 bases and J lost 0, with 12 bases in between.

The chain combines TRBV19 with TRBJ1-1, with a possible D match to TRBD1 (6 bases). In germline, CDR1 is LNHDA, CDR2 SQIVND (reference sequence). Deletions cut 7 bases from V and 3 bases from J, with 15 bases between. This CDR3 contains 14 residues. CDR3 region: CASTVGGADTEAFF. For the CDR3, the DNA is TGTGCCAGTACGGTTGGGGGCGCGGACACTGAAGCTTTCTTT.

This chain links TRBV28 with TRBJ2-7, with 7 bases matching TRBD1. Germline V gene sequence: CDR1 MDHEN, CDR2 SYDVKM. The CDR3 has 13 residues. V lost 9 bases to trimming and J lost 5 bases; unmatched junction nucleotides: 10. The CDR3 DNA is TGTGCCAGTGACACTCGACAGGGTAACGAGCAGTACTTC. Its protein is CASDTRQGNEQYF. Combining the CDR3 with reference TRBV28 and TRBJ2-7 gives the whole variable domain DVKVTQSSRYLVKRTGEKVFLECVQDMDHENMFWYRQDPGLGLRLIYFSYDVKMKEKGDIPEGYSVSREKKERFSLILESASTNQTSMYLCASDTRQGNEQYFGPGTRLTVT.

The rearrangement uses TRBV7-8 and TRBJ2-1; 8 positions agree with TRBD2. Trimming at V came to 2 bases and at J to 3 bases, leaving 6 bases not matched to a gene. The CDR3 is 16 residues long. The germline V gene encodes CDR1 SGHVS and CDR2 FQNEAQ. The CDR3 spells CASSLKGLGVYNEQFF. CDR3 nucleotides: TGTGCCAGCAGCTTAAAGGGACTAGGCGTCTACAATGAGCAGTTCTTC.

This chain connects TRBV6-5 to TRBJ2-3; 9 nucleotides agree with TRBD2. With 6 bases clipped from V and 2 bases from J, the junction kept 3 bases outside the gene matches. Germline values: CDR1 MNHEY, CDR2 SVGAGI. CDR3 length equals 14 residues. Here the CDR3 DNA reads TGTGCCAGCAGGCAGCGGGGGGACACAGATACGCAGTATTTT. It encodes CASRQRGDTDTQYF.

The chain carries TRBV14 and TRBJ2-7, with TRBD1 matching 7 bases. Trimming took 2 bases from V and 0 from J; bases not matched to a gene: 7. This CDR3 is built from 16 residues. The V gene's germline CDR1 is SGHDN and CDR2 FVKESK. This CDR3 is CASSQLQTGSSYEQYF. The CDR3 bases are TGTGCCAGCAGCCAACTCCAGACAGGGAGCTCCTACGAGCAGTACTTC.

V and J are TRBV11-1 and TRBJ2-5; 12 bases line up with TRBD2. CDR3 length: 15 amino acids. The germline gives CDR1 SGHAT, CDR2 FQDESV (reference sequence). Germline trimming cut 5 bases from V and 2 bases from J; bases unmatched to any gene: 3. The CDR3 region has the DNA TGTGCCAGCAGCAAAGGACTAGCGGGACAAGAGACCCAGTACTTC. It yields the protein CASSKGLAGQETQYF.

The chain recombines TRBV6-6 with TRBJ1-2, with TRBD1 matching over 7 bases. The J segment lost 4 bases and the V segment lost 2 bases, leaving 1 base of the junction unmatched. Germline V gene lookup returns CDR1 MNHNY and CDR2 SVGAGI (reference sequence). The CDR3 has 13 residues. The DNA for the CDR3 is TGTGCCAGCAGTTACGCAGGGGGCTATGGCTACACCTTC. Its translation: CASSYAGGYGYTF.

The chain has TRBV5-4 and TRBJ1-6, with D unclear. V was shortened by 0 bases and J by 7 bases, with 8 bases between the two germline ends. CDR3 length: 14 amino acids. Germline-derived CDR1 and CDR2 are SGHNT and YYREEE (reference sequence). This CDR3 is CASSLARVNSPLHF. The CDR3 DNA follows: TGTGCCAGCAGCTTGGCAAGGGTAAATTCACCCCTCCACTTT.

The CDR3 sequence is CASSLDGARGSSYNSPLHF. CDR3 DNA: TGTGCCAGCAGCTTAGATGGGGCCAGGGGGAGCTCCTATAATTCACCCCTCCACTTT. This chain links TRBV7-8 with TRBJ1-6; 7 nucleotides line up with TRBD1. With V trimmed by 1 base and J by 0 bases, 9 bases remained unmatched. This CDR3 is built from 19 residues. The germline V gene encodes CDR1 SGHVS and CDR2 FQNEAQ.

This rearrangement joins TRBV3-1 (or the pseudogene TRBV3-2) to TRBJ1-5, with D possibly being TRBD1 (6 bases). The length of the CDR3 is 15 residues. Trimming left V 2 bases short and J 2 bases short, with 10 bases between. Germline CDR1 reads LGHDT; CDR2 reads YNNKEL (reference sequence). The chain's CDR3 is CASSQTGGGNQPQHF. CDR3 DNA: TGTGCCAGCAGCCAAACGGGGGGCGGCAATCAGCCCCAGCATTTT.

With regard to this clone: This CDR3 is also generated by other DNA sequences in the sample. The rearrangement joins TRBV18 to TRBJ2-7, with D hard to call. The CDR3 spans 12 residues. Germline V lookup: CDR1 KGHSH, CDR2 LQKENI. V dropped 3 bases and J dropped 2 bases, with 5 bases sitting between them. CDR3 sequence: CASSPGPYEQYF. The CDR3 DNA is TGTGCCAGCTCACCCGGGCCCTACGAGCAGTACTTC.

The rearrangement uses TRBV6-4 and TRBJ2-3, with TRBD2 identical over 9 bases. V shed 4 bases, J shed 3 bases, and the junction held 5 bases outside the gene matches. From germline, CDR1 is MRHNA and CDR2 SNTAGT. The CDR3 length is 15 residues. Here the CDR3 reads CASSATRGGTDTQYF. The CDR3 DNA reads TGTGCCAGCAGTGCGACGCGGGGGGGAACAGATACGCAGTATTTT.

The chain has TRBV18 and TRBJ2-7; 8 positions match TRBD1. This CDR3 contains 15 residues. V lost 6 bases to trimming and J lost 6 bases; unmatched junction nucleotides: 13. The germline CDR1 and CDR2 sequences are KGHSH and LQKENI. In nucleotides, the CDR3 is TGTGCCAGCTCCCCAGGACAGGGTATAATCTCCGAGCAGTACTTC. Translated: CASSPGQGIISEQYF.

The chain is built from TRBV29-1 and TRBJ2-1; 8 positions agree with TRBD1. V shed 4 bases, J shed 7 bases, and the junction held 6 bases outside the gene matches. In germline, CDR1 is SQVTM, CDR2 ANQGSEA. The CDR3 covers 13 residues. DNA of the CDR3: TGCAGCGTTGCTCAGGGGGCTGGTAATGAGCAGTTCTTC. It yields the protein CSVAQGAGNEQFF.

The gene calls are TRBV6-5 and TRBJ2-1; D perhaps matches TRBD2 (5 bases). V was clipped by 7 bases and J by 0 bases, with 10 bases between them. The CDR3 is made up of 14 amino acids. The germline V gene has CDR1 MNHEY and CDR2 SVGAGI. The DNA of the CDR3 is TGTGCCAGCACCCACGGGGACTCCTACAATGAGCAGTTCTTC. It specifies CASTHGDSYNEQFF.

This clone was counted a single time. The chain combines TRBV7-3 with TRBJ2-3, with D possibly being TRBD2 (5 bases). The germline CDR1 and CDR2 sequences are SGHTA and FQGTGA. Between the trimmed V and J ends, which lost 5 bases and 2 bases, there was a span of 23 bases. CDR3 size: 18 residues. CDR3 residues: CASSPSPRRFGDTDTQYF. Here the CDR3 DNA reads TGTGCCAGCAGCCCCTCCCCACGGAGGTTTGGAGACACAGATACGCAGTATTTT.

The chain has TRBV7-9 and TRBJ1-4; no clear D gene. Trimming removed 2 bases from V and 0 bases from J, with 4 bases in between. The CDR3 sequence is 14 residues long. Germline CDR1 and CDR2: SEHNR and FQNEAQ (reference sequence). The CDR3 coding sequence is TGTGCCAGCAGCTTAAGTGCAACTAATGAAAAACTGTTTTTT. As protein: CASSLSATNEKLFF.